This TCR beta chain originates from a study of early T cells in non-severe SARS-CoV-2 infection. Background on the study: Chains were unpaired, as sequencing was done on bulk RNA from unsorted whole blood.

TCRdb itself ran the 5' RACE reads through MiXCR, one entry per CDR3 protein. Of about 92,000 distinct CDR3 sequences in the sample, 16% were seen once. General study results and limits: Clonotype matching in VDJdb favored anti-spike CD8 responses and did not capture private and CD4 specificities.

J gave up 6 bases and V 6 bases, and 3 bases lay outside the gene matches. The V gene's germline CDR1 is SQVTM and CDR2 ANQGSEA. This CDR3 region has 14 residues. As regards this clonotype: Its antigen is as yet unknown.

Sequenced material: whole blood. The clonotype was recovered from an adult who was a healthcare worker with PCR-confirmed SARS-CoV-2 infection or an uninfected control (not recorded which). The chain is built from TRBV29-1 and TRBJ2-1; TRBD2 aligns across 15 bases. CDR3 DNA: TGCAGCGTCCCGGGACTAGCGGGAGGCAATGAGCAGTTCTTC. This encodes CSVPGLAGGNEQFF.